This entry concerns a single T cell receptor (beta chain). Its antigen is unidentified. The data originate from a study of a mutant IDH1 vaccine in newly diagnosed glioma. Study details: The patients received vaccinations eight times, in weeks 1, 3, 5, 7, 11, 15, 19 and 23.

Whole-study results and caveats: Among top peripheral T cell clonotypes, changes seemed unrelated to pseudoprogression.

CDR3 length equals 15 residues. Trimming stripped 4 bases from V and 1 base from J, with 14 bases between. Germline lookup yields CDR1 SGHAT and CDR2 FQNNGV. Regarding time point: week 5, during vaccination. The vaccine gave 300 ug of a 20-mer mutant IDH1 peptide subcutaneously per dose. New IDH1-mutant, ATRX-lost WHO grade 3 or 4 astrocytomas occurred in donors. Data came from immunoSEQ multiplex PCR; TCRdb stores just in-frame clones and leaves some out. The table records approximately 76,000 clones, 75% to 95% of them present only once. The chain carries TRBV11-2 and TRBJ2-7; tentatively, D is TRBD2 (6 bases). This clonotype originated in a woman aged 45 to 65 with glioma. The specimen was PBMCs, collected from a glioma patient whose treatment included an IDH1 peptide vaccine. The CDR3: CASSSEGGPSYEQYF. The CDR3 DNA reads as TGTGCCAGCAGCTCAGAGGGAGGTCCTTCCTACGAGCAGTACTTC. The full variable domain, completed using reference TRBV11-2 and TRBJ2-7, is EAGVAQSPRYKIIEKRQSVAFWCNPISGHATLYWYQQILGQGPKLLIQFQNNGVVDDSQLPKDRFSAERLKGVDSTLKIQPAKLEDSAVYLCASSSEGGPSYEQYFGPGTRLTVT.